This T cell receptor beta chain was identified in a study of blood T cell repertoires in COVID-19. Study in general: The United States, Italy and Spain supplied acute and convalescent COVID-19 samples.

This clone was recorded once. Germline V gene lookup returns CDR1 SGDLS and CDR2 YYNGEE. The CDR3 has 15 amino acids. V gave up 3 bases and J gave up 2 bases; unmatched junction bases: 4. Profiling relied on immunoSEQ multiplex PCR, and the TCRdb table lists in-frame clones only, not all of them. The sample holds 35,000 to 45,000 clones; 81% are singletons and the top ten take around two fifths. The receptor was derived from a human donor in a cohort sampled during active or convalescent COVID-19. The donor label of this sample is uncertain. Sequencing was carried out using peripheral blood. This chain links TRBV9 with TRBJ2-3; 9 bases agree with TRBD2. In DNA, the CDR3 is TGTGCCAGCAGCGGTCTAGCGGGAATCACAGATACGCAGTATTTT. Protein sequence: CASSGLAGITDTQYF. Combining the CDR3 with reference TRBV9 and TRBJ2-3 gives the whole variable domain DSGVTQTPKHLITATGQRVTLRCSPRSGDLSVYWYQQSLDQGLQFLIQYYNGEERAKGNILERFSAQQFPDLHSELNLSSLELGDSALYFCASSGLAGITDTQYFGPGTRLTVL.